One and the same sample provided the 30 T cell receptor beta chains below, sequenced in a study of blood T cell repertoires in COVID-19. Assay used: immunoSEQ multiplex PCR; TCRdb lists only in-frame clones, some missing. Here the sample spans some 340,000 clones, roughly four fifths being singletons. The sequenced sample was PBMCs or T cells enriched from blood (not recorded which). The receptors stem from a woman between 45 and 65 years old who had recovered from COVID-19.

V and J are TRBV7-8 and TRBJ2-2; 12 nucleotides match TRBD2. The CDR3 totals 15 residues. The germline V gene encodes CDR1 SGHVS and CDR2 FQNEAQ. The V segment lost 5 bases and the J segment 6 bases; nucleotides outside the gene matches: 4. The CDR3: CASSASGRVPGELFF. The CDR3 bases are TGTGCCAGCAGCGCTAGCGGGAGGGTTCCCGGGGAGCTGTTTTTT.

J is TRBJ1-1 and V is TRBV19; 7 bases are shared with TRBD1. V was pared by 6 bases and J by 2 bases, with 9 bases of the junction left unmatched. Per germline, CDR1 LNHDA and CDR2 SQIVND (reference sequence). This CDR3 is built from 15 residues. The CDR3 reads CASSPTGTANTEAFF. In DNA, the CDR3 is TGTGCCAGTAGCCCAACCGGGACAGCAAACACTGAAGCTTTCTTT. The whole variable domain, remainder taken from reference TRBV19 and TRBJ1-1, is DGGITQSPKYLFRKEGQNVTLSCEQNLNHDAMYWYRQDPGQGLRLIYYSQIVNDFQKGDIAEGYSVSREKKESFPLTVTSAQKNPTAFYLCASSPTGTANTEAFFGQGTRLTVV.

This clone has only a few counts. The CDR3 spells CASSLSRLAGEQYF. CDR3 sequence (DNA): TGTGCCAGCAGTTTATCGAGGCTAGCCGGCGAGCAGTACTTC. The gene calls are TRBV27 and TRBJ2-7, with a tentative D call TRBD2 (5 bases). Trimming took off 0 bases at V and 6 bases at J, with 12 bases between the two ends. Per germline, CDR1 MNHEY and CDR2 SMNVEV (reference sequence). The CDR3 extends over 14 amino acids.

CDR3 coding DNA: TGCGCCAGCAGCTACACCGGGACAGGGTTCTCACGGAATGAAAAACTGTTTTTT. It translates to CASSYTGTGFSRNEKLFF. This chain connects TRBV5-1 to TRBJ1-4, with 9 positions matching TRBD1. This CDR3 is 18 amino acids long. The V gene's germline CDR1 is SGHRS and CDR2 YFSETQ. Germline trimming cut 3 bases from V and 5 bases from J; bases unmatched to any gene: 14.

In DNA form, the CDR3 reads TGCGCCAGCAGCTTAGAGGGACAACTCTACAATGAGCAGTTCTTC. This encodes CASSLEGQLYNEQFF. The chain has TRBV5-1 and TRBJ2-1; a possible D gene is TRBD1 (6 bases). V lost 2 bases, J lost 3 bases, and 12 bases lay in between. This CDR3 spans 15 amino acids. Germline V gives CDR1 SGHRS, CDR2 YFSETQ.

The gene calls are TRBV14 and TRBJ2-3, with D possibly being TRBD1 (5 bases). The CDR3 is 13 residues long. Germline V gene lookup returns CDR1 SGHDN and CDR2 FVKESK. The ends were cut back, 1 base at V and 11 bases at J, with 13 bases in the middle. The CDR3: CASSQGSKGWQYF. The CDR3 nucleotides read TGTGCCAGCAGCCAAGGGTCGAAGGGGTGGCAGTATTTT.

The rearrangement uses TRBV2 and TRBJ1-1; unclear D gene. CDR3 length: 13 residues. Germline lookup yields CDR1 SNHLY and CDR2 FYNNEI. V lost 6 bases, J lost 4 bases, and 12 bases lay in between. The CDR3 DNA reads as TGTGCCAGCAGGGATAGGAGAGTCACTGAAGCTTTCTTT. It specifies CASRDRRVTEAFF.

This chain joins TRBV3-1 (or the pseudogene TRBV3-2) and TRBJ1-2; TRBD1 matches at 10 bases. V shed 2 bases, J shed 6 bases, and the junction held 3 bases outside the gene matches. CDR1 is LGHDT, CDR2 YNNKEL, per germline (reference sequence). This CDR3 has 14 amino acids. CDR3 sequence (DNA): TGTGCCAGCAGCCAAAGGGACAGGGGAGATGGCTACACCTTC. It encodes CASSQRDRGDGYTF.

The chain employs TRBV3-1 (or the pseudogene TRBV3-2) and TRBJ2-7, with 7 bases identical to TRBD1. The CDR3 extends over 15 amino acids. Germline V gives CDR1 LGHDT, CDR2 YNNKEL (reference sequence). Trimming removed 4 bases from V and 7 bases from J; junction bases left unmatched: 13. CDR3 sequence: CASSRSQGRSEEQYF. The CDR3 nucleotides are TGTGCCAGCAGCCGATCACAGGGGCGGTCTGAAGAGCAGTACTTC.

The rearrangement joins TRBV7-2 to TRBJ1-4; D is unresolved. The CDR3 runs to 15 residues. The germline CDR1 and CDR2 sequences are SGHTA and FQGNSA. The V gene lost 2 bases and the J gene lost 0 bases, with 7 bases spanning the gap. CDR3 region: CASSLYGSTNEKLFF. The CDR3 nucleotides read TGTGCCAGCAGCTTATACGGGTCAACTAATGAAAAACTGTTTTTT.

The J gene is TRBJ1-2, the V gene TRBV6-2 or TRBV6-3; D gene uncertain. The CDR3 contains 14 residues. Germline V CDR1 and CDR2: MNHEY, SVGEGT. V lost 2 bases and J lost 2, with 9 bases in between. Here the CDR3 reads CASSYLSPNYGYTF. The CDR3 coding sequence is TGTGCCAGCAGTTACCTATCACCCAACTATGGCTACACCTTC.

Only one count was recorded for this clone. This chain links TRBV3-1 (or the pseudogene TRBV3-2) with TRBJ2-7; D gene uncertain. V dropped 5 bases and J dropped 6 bases, with 11 bases sitting between them. This CDR3 is built from 12 residues. Germline assignment: CDR1 LGHDT and CDR2 YNNKEL (reference sequence). The CDR3 spells CASSTLGSEQYF. The CDR3 DNA reads TGTGCCAGCAGCACCCTCGGTAGCGAGCAGTACTTC.

This sequence joins TRBV5-4 and TRBJ1-2; D unclear. The germline V gene has CDR1 SGHNT and CDR2 YYREEE (reference sequence). Trimming removed 4 bases at V and 4 bases at J, with 11 bases between. The CDR3 is 13 residues long. CDR3 residues: CASSPATGYGYTF. As DNA, the CDR3 is TGTGCCAGCAGCCCCGCAACCGGCTATGGCTACACCTTC.

This chain links TRBV18 with TRBJ2-1, with D tentatively TRBD2 (7 bases). The CDR3 extends over 16 amino acids. Germline CDR1 and CDR2: KGHSH and LQKENI. The V gene lost 1 base and the J gene lost 6 bases, with 16 bases spanning the gap. CDR3 protein: CASSPLQTSRGNEQFF. CDR3 sequence (DNA): TGTGCCAGCTCACCACTTCAGACTAGCAGGGGCAATGAGCAGTTCTTC. Full variable domain (remainder filled in from reference TRBV18 and TRBJ2-1): NAGVMQNPRHLVRRRGQEARLRCSPMKGHSHVYWYRQLPEEGLKFMVYLQKENIIDESGMPKERFSAEFPKEGPSILRIQQVVRGDSAAYFCASSPLQTSRGNEQFFGPGTRLTVL.

The chain carries TRBV7-9 and TRBJ1-2, with D maybe TRBD1 (5 bases). CDR3 size: 13 residues. The V end lost 7 bases, the J end lost 3 bases, and 12 bases lay between the germline ends. Germline V gene data show CDR1 as SEHNR and CDR2 as FQNEAQ (reference sequence). The CDR3 DNA sequence: TGTGCCAGCACCAACGGGGGTCACTATGGCTACACCTTC. Amino acid sequence: CASTNGGHYGYTF.

This clone occurred once. The rearrangement links TRBV3-1 (or the pseudogene TRBV3-2) to TRBJ1-2, with 10 nucleotides matching TRBD1. The CDR3 totals 17 residues. CDR1 is LGHDT and CDR2 is YNNKEL in the germline V gene (reference sequence). The trim removed 1 base at V and 4 bases at J, leaving 9 bases unmatched. The CDR3, as DNA: TGTGCCAGCAGCCAAGGAGTGTATGGGGACAGGGGCTATGGCTACACCTTC. This translates into CASSQGVYGDRGYGYTF.

The J gene is TRBJ2-3, the V gene TRBV19; perhaps TRBD1 as D (5 bases). The germline gives CDR1 LNHDA, CDR2 SQIVND (reference sequence). The CDR3 covers 16 residues. The V end lost 0 bases, the J end lost 0 bases, and 10 bases lay between the germline ends. The chain's CDR3 is CASSIDRYRSTDTQYF. CDR3 sequence (DNA): TGTGCCAGTAGTATAGATCGATACAGGAGCACAGATACGCAGTATTTT.

The chain has TRBV7-9 and TRBJ1-5, with D possibly being TRBD1 (5 bases). The CDR3 has 12 residues. Germline assignment: CDR1 SEHNR and CDR2 FQNEAQ (reference sequence). V lost 5 bases, J lost 5 bases, and 7 bases lay in between. This CDR3 reads CASSLRDQPQHF. The CDR3 coding sequence is TGTGCCAGCAGCCTCAGGGATCAGCCCCAGCATTTT.

The V gene is TRBV6-5, the J gene TRBJ1-5, with D possibly TRBD1 on 5 matching bases. V was pared by 5 bases and J by 4 bases, with 9 bases between. This CDR3 is built from 13 residues. Germline CDR1 MNHEY, CDR2 SVGAGI. The CDR3: CASSLNRNQPQHF. CDR3 bases: TGTGCCAGCAGTCTCAACAGGAATCAGCCCCAGCATTTT.

This chain links TRBV6-2 or TRBV6-3 with TRBJ1-1; D unclear. The CDR3 extends over 14 amino acids. The V end lost 2 bases, the J end lost 2 bases, and 9 bases lay between the germline ends. In germline, CDR1 is MNHEY, CDR2 SVGEGT. The chain's CDR3 is CASSYAPGNTEAFF. The CDR3 DNA reads TGTGCCAGCAGTTACGCTCCCGGTAACACTGAAGCTTTCTTT.

This chain uses TRBV6-5 with TRBJ1-1; no clear D gene. The germline CDR1 and CDR2 sequences are MNHEY and SVGAGI. This CDR3 is built from 13 residues. V lost 4 bases and J 0 bases, leaving 6 bases between the germline ends. CDR3 sequence reads: CASSLSVNTEAFF. The CDR3 DNA reads TGTGCCAGCAGTTTATCAGTGAACACTGAAGCTTTCTTT.

This clone was counted ten times or more. The rearrangement links TRBV9 to TRBJ2-2, with 7 bases aligning to TRBD1. Germline lookup yields CDR1 SGDLS and CDR2 YYNGEE. Germline trimming cut 0 bases from V and 1 base from J; bases unmatched to any gene: 6. There are 17 residues in the CDR3. The CDR3 coding sequence is TGTGCCAGCAGCGTAGCTAGGGACAGCCGGAACACCGGGGAGCTGTTTTTT. Its translation: CASSVARDSRNTGELFF.

The chain carries TRBV18 and TRBJ2-7; 7 bases align to TRBD1. This CDR3 is 17 amino acids long. The germline gives CDR1 KGHSH, CDR2 LQKENI. V lost 3 bases to trimming and J lost 0 bases; unmatched junction nucleotides: 11. The CDR3 sequence is CASSPIQGGLTSYEQYF. CDR3 nucleotide sequence: TGTGCCAGCTCACCGATACAAGGGGGCCTAACCTCCTACGAGCAGTACTTC.

This chain links TRBV9 with TRBJ1-1, with a weak D call TRBD1 (5 bases). Germline V gene lookup returns CDR1 SGDLS and CDR2 YYNGEE. With 3 bases removed from V and 1 base from J, the gap between germline ends came to 19 bases. The CDR3 totals 17 residues. The CDR3 here is CASSAFPAGLGNTEAFF. The CDR3 DNA follows: TGTGCCAGCAGCGCGTTCCCTGCAGGGCTCGGGAACACTGAAGCTTTCTTT.

The chain couples TRBV9 to TRBJ2-3; no firm D call. Germline loops: CDR1 SGDLS, CDR2 YYNGEE. V was shortened by 0 bases and J by 4 bases, with 9 bases between the two germline ends. This CDR3 is built from 14 residues. CDR3: CASSVAGQPDTQYF. The CDR3 DNA is TGTGCCAGCAGCGTAGCAGGTCAGCCAGATACGCAGTATTTT.

The rearrangement uses TRBV9 and TRBJ2-1; perhaps TRBD1 as D (6 bases). Germline V CDR1 and CDR2: SGDLS, YYNGEE. Trimming pared 4 bases from V and 8 bases from J, leaving 16 bases between. The CDR3 is 14 amino acids. This CDR3 is CASSTRQAADEQFF. CDR3 DNA sequence: TGTGCCAGCAGCACCCGACAGGCTGCGGATGAGCAGTTCTTC.

The chain has TRBV20-1 and TRBJ2-5; D gene uncertain. The CDR3 is 11 residues long. The V gene's germline CDR1 is DFQATT and CDR2 SNEGSKA (reference sequence). Trimming stripped 7 bases from V and 7 bases from J, with 13 bases between. The CDR3 DNA reads as TGCAGTGGAAAACAATCGGGGACCCAGTACTTC. Translating gives CSGKQSGTQYF.

This chain joins TRBV7-2 and TRBJ1-6; D is uncertain. Trimming pared 1 base from V and 5 bases from J, leaving 9 bases between. Germline-derived CDR1 and CDR2 are SGHTA and FQGNSA. There are 15 residues in the CDR3. The CDR3 sequence is CASSLVAAHNSPLHF. DNA of the CDR3: TGTGCCAGCAGCTTAGTGGCCGCTCATAATTCACCCCTCCACTTT.

The CDR3 DNA is TGTGCCAGCAGGCAAAACGGGATCGCGTACAATGAGCAGTTCTTC. It is translated as CASRQNGIAYNEQFF. The gene calls are TRBV7-2 and TRBJ2-1, with a possible D match to TRBD2 (5 bases). Germline values: CDR1 SGHTA, CDR2 FQGNSA. V lost 6 bases and J 4 bases, leaving 16 bases between the germline ends. The CDR3 loop spans 15 amino acids.

The V gene is TRBV29-1, the J gene TRBJ1-1; D ambiguous. With 4 bases removed from V and 1 base from J, the gap between germline ends came to 13 bases. The CDR3 runs to 14 residues. Germline V lookup: CDR1 SQVTM, CDR2 ANQGSEA. The CDR3 reads CSVATRASNTEAFF. CDR3 in DNA: TGCAGCGTTGCTACGAGGGCGTCGAACACTGAAGCTTTCTTT.